Shown below are 20 T cell receptor beta chains from a single sample sequenced in a study of blood T cells in healthy people across ages. The second PCR ran about 6 to 12 cycles with a sample-barcoded 5' primer and J-beta primers. TCRdb re-called the 5' RACE reads with MiXCR, one entry per CDR3 protein. The table includes about 700,000 distinct CDR3 sequences, roughly 32% detected once. The sequenced sample consisted of blood. All receptors derive from a woman older than 75 in good health.

There are many counts of this clonotype. The chain carries TRBV20-1 and TRBJ2-5; D gene uncertain. Germline V gene data show CDR1 as DFQATT and CDR2 as SNEGSKA (reference sequence). The CDR3 is 14 amino acids. V lost 0 bases to trimming and J lost 4 bases, with 12 bases between them. DNA of the CDR3: TGCAGTGCTAGAGACGCCGGCAGAGGAGAGACCCAGTACTTC. This translates into CSARDAGRGETQYF.

The sample holds many counts of this clonotype. This chain uses TRBV7-9 with TRBJ2-7, with D possibly called TRBD1 or TRBD2 (5 bases each). The CDR3 length is 12 residues. V lost 3 bases and J lost 7, with 10 bases in between. Germline-derived CDR1 and CDR2 are SEHNR and FQNEAQ (reference sequence). This chain's CDR3 is CASSFPGTEQYF. Here the CDR3 DNA reads TGTGCCAGCAGCTTTCCAGGGACGGAGCAGTACTTC.

This chain links TRBV20-1 with TRBJ2-1, with 14 nucleotides matching TRBD2. Germline values: CDR1 DFQATT, CDR2 SNEGSKA (reference sequence). The CDR3 extends over 15 amino acids. Trimming cost V 7 bases and J 4 bases; bases outside gene matches: 6. Here the CDR3 DNA reads TGCAGTGTTGGGGGACTAGCGGGGGTATACAATGAGCAGTTCTTC. This gives the protein CSVGGLAGVYNEQFF.

The J gene is TRBJ2-3, the V gene TRBV25-1, with D unresolved. CDR1 is MGHDK and CDR2 is SYGVNS in the germline V gene. The CDR3 runs 15 residues. V lost 5 bases to trimming and J lost 2 bases, with 14 bases between them. This CDR3 is CASSYSRSPTDTQYF. The CDR3 nucleotides are TGTGCCAGCAGTTATAGCAGGAGCCCCACAGATACGCAGTATTTT.

This clonotype has more than one count but fewer than ten. The junction and the germline gene differ at one end; a read error may be behind it. This chain joins TRBV5-1 and TRBJ1-2, with D perhaps matching TRBD1 (6 bases). This CDR3 has 13 residues. Germline V gives CDR1 SGHRS, CDR2 YFSETQ. The CDR3 here is CASSRGQNYGHTF. The CDR3 nucleotides read TGCGCCAGCAGCCGGGGGCAAAACTATGGCCACACCTTC.

Notes on this clonotype: Its ends do not fully match the called genes, so a read error is possible. The chain joins TRBV2 to TRBJ1-2; D not resolved. The CDR3 totals 15 residues. The germline V gene has CDR1 SNHLY and CDR2 FYNNEI. CDR3 region: CTSASRGLGSNGYTF. DNA for the CDR3: TGTACCAGCGCATCAAGAGGTCTTGGGAGCAATGGGTACACCTTC.

This clonotype was detected ten times or more. This rearrangement joins TRBV6-6 to TRBJ2-7; D is undetermined. The CDR3 runs to 13 residues. V lost 5 bases and J 3 bases, leaving 11 bases between the germline ends. Germline lookup yields CDR1 MNHNY and CDR2 SVGAGI (reference sequence). CDR3 in DNA: TGTGCCAGCAGTCCCAGGAGCGACTACGAGCAGTACTTC. Its translation is CASSPRSDYEQYF.

This clonotype has just a few counts. The V call is TRBV5-1, the J call TRBJ1-5; D might be TRBD1 (6 bases). The CDR3 consists of 14 residues. V was shortened by 4 bases and J by 7 bases, with 15 bases between the two germline ends. Germline CDR1 reads SGHRS; CDR2 reads YFSETQ. CDR3 nucleotide sequence: TGCGCCAGCAGCCCGGACGGGGGGCACCAGCCCCAGCATTTT. It yields the protein CASSPDGGHQPQHF.

Details on this clonotype: A read error is possible here, since a much larger clone lies one base away. This chain uses TRBV10-3 with TRBJ2-3; TRBD2 aligns across 13 bases. This CDR3 comprises 16 residues. Germline assignment: CDR1 ENHRY and CDR2 SYGVKD. This CDR3 is CTISPTSGGVTDTQYF. Written as DNA, the CDR3 is TGTACCATCAGTCCCACTAGCGGGGGGGTCACAGATACGCAGTATTTT.

This clonotype appeared many times. A read error may account for a junction end that differs from germline. V is TRBV5-1 and J is TRBJ1-1, with D uncertain. This CDR3 has 13 amino acids. CDR1 is SGHRS and CDR2 is YFSETQ in the germline V gene. The CDR3 sequence: CASSLDLNTEAFF. Here the CDR3 DNA reads TGTGCCAGCAGCTTAGATCTGAACACTGAAGCTTTCTTT.

This clonotype was seen at least ten times. The chain is built from TRBV24-1 and TRBJ2-1, with a possible D match to TRBD2 (6 bases). Germline V lookup: CDR1 KGHDR, CDR2 SFDVKD. The CDR3 has 13 residues. Trimming shortened V by 3 bases and J by 4 bases, and 6 bases separated the two germline ends. The CDR3 region is CATSDGGYNEQFF. The CDR3 nucleotides are TGTGCCACCAGTGATGGAGGGTACAATGAGCAGTTCTTC.

In regard to this clonotype: This may be a read error, as it is one base from a much larger clone. The CDR3 sequence: CRGNEQYF. The CDR3 coding sequence is TGCAGGGGGAATGAGCAGTACTTC. The chain recombines TRBV20-1 with TRBJ2-5; no definite D call. Germline CDR1 and CDR2: DFQATT and SNEGSKA (reference sequence). This CDR3 has 8 amino acids.

This clonotype occurred many times. This chain joins TRBV6-5 and TRBJ2-3; 12 positions match TRBD2. The CDR3 runs to 19 residues. Germline-derived CDR1 and CDR2 are MNHEY and SVGAGI. The V and J ends lost 0 bases and 2 bases, in that order; junction bases with no gene match: 9. CDR3 amino acids: CASSYSELGLAGNTDTQYF. DNA of the CDR3: TGTGCCAGCAGTTACTCCGAGTTGGGACTAGCGGGTAACACAGATACGCAGTATTTT.

This clonotype was detected many times. The CDR3 region has the DNA TGTGCCAGCATCCCTACTAGCGGGGGGCGTTATGAGCAGTTCTTC. It encodes CASIPTSGGRYEQFF. V gene TRBV27 combines with J gene TRBJ2-1; 12 bases align to TRBD2. The V gene's germline CDR1 is MNHEY and CDR2 SMNVEV (reference sequence). V was pared by 7 bases and J by 8 bases, with 9 bases of the junction left unmatched. The CDR3 consists of 15 residues.

V is TRBV20-1 and J is TRBJ2-4; 9 bases line up with TRBD1. TRBJ2-5 matches the DNA end more closely, so the J call is doubtful. CDR3 length: 13 residues. CDR1 DFQATT and CDR2 SNEGSKA come from the germline V gene (reference sequence). The CDR3 DNA reads TGCAGTGCCAGGACAGGGGCTCCAGAGACCCAGTACTTC. It encodes CSARTGAPETQYF.

This clonotype has a count of ten or more. This chain connects TRBV28 to TRBJ1-2; D unclear. CDR1 is MDHEN, CDR2 SYDVKM, per germline. Trimming removed 4 bases from V and 4 bases from J, with 19 bases in between. This CDR3 is 16 amino acids long. The CDR3: CASSSLGSRHTYGYTF. CDR3 coding DNA: TGTGCCAGCAGTTCCCTTGGGAGCCGACATACCTATGGCTACACCTTC.

Worth noting for this clonotype: A much larger clone sits a single nucleotide away, making a read error possible. The chain joins TRBV6-6 to TRBJ2-5; 9 bases are shared with TRBD2. CDR1 is MNHNY and CDR2 is SVGAGI in the germline V gene (reference sequence). Unmatched junction bases numbered 20, after V lost 10 bases and J lost 11 bases. The CDR3 length is 15 residues. CDR3 sequence: CANSPGAGGYNEQYF. CDR3 DNA: TGTGCCAACAGCCCGGGAGCGGGGGGTTATAATGAGCAGTACTTC.

This clonotype was observed many times. The chain is built from TRBV27 and TRBJ2-7, with 8 bases that match TRBD2. Germline values: CDR1 MNHEY, CDR2 SMNVEV (reference sequence). J was trimmed by 2 bases and V by 6 bases; bases with no gene match: 3. The CDR3 is 13 amino acids. CDR3 region: CASRTGGTYEQYF. As DNA, the CDR3 is TGTGCCAGCAGAACGGGAGGGACCTACGAGCAGTACTTC.

The rearrangement links TRBV5-1 to TRBJ2-1, with TRBD2 identical over 12 bases. The junction had 8 bases not matched to a gene; V was cut back by 4 bases and J by 6 bases. Germline values: CDR1 SGHRS, CDR2 YFSETQ. The CDR3 is 16 residues long. The CDR3 loop reads CASSALLTSGSNEQFF. The CDR3 region has the DNA TGCGCCAGCAGCGCTCTCCTGACTAGCGGGAGCAATGAGCAGTTCTTC.

This clonotype appeared many times. Written as DNA, the CDR3 is TGCAGTGCTGAGGGGGCGACCGGGGAGACCCAGTACTTC. Protein product: CSAEGATGETQYF. The rearrangement uses TRBV20-1 and TRBJ2-5, with TRBD1 matching 7 bases. The CDR3 has 13 residues. The V and J ends lost 5 bases and 5 bases, in that order; junction bases with no gene match: 8. The germline gives CDR1 DFQATT, CDR2 SNEGSKA (reference sequence).